The 28 T cell receptor beta chains reported below all come from one sample, sequenced in a study of STAT5B mutations in CD4+ large granular lymphocyte leukemia. Sequencing was performed with immunoSEQ multiplex PCR; in TCRdb, only in-frame clones are kept and a portion is missing. The sample has 40,000 to 45,000 clones, roughly four fifths seen once. The material sequenced was CD4+ T cells from blood buffy coats. The receptors here all came from a human donor in good health.

The chain employs TRBV6-4 and TRBJ2-7; D gene unclear. The germline CDR1 and CDR2 sequences are MRHNA and SNTAGT. This CDR3 has 13 residues. Trimming shortened V by 2 bases and J by 2 bases, and 7 bases separated the two germline ends. CDR3 DNA sequence: TGTGCCAGCAGTGACGACGATCCCTACGAGCAGTACTTC. Translation: CASSDDDPYEQYF.

V and J are TRBV18 and TRBJ1-6, with D perhaps matching TRBD1 (5 bases). Trimming pared 6 bases from V and 7 bases from J, leaving 40 bases between. The CDR3 extends over 23 amino acids. Germline V gene sequence: CDR1 KGHSH, CDR2 LQKENI. The CDR3 DNA reads as TGTGCCAGCTCGGCCGTCCAAAGCCTTTGGGGAGTAGACCGGGGGACCTCCAATTCACCCCTCCACTTT. It is translated as CASSAVQSLWGVDRGTSNSPLHF.

This clone was counted a single time. The CDR3, as DNA: TGTGCCAGCAGTGATGACAGGGGGCGCCGGACCAAAAACATTCAGTACTTC. Its translation is CASSDDRGRRTKNIQYF. This rearrangement joins TRBV2 to TRBJ2-4; 10 nucleotides agree with TRBD1. The germline gives CDR1 SNHLY, CDR2 FYNNEI. CDR3 length equals 17 residues. V trimming: 3 bases; J trimming: 2 bases; junction bases outside the gene matches: 7. Using reference TRBV2 and TRBJ2-4 for the parts outside the CDR3, the full variable domain is EPEVTQTPSHQVTQMGQEVILRCVPISNHLYFYWYRQILGQKVEFLVSFYNNEISEKSEIFDDQFSVERPDGSNFTLKIRSTKLEDSAMYFCASSDDRGRRTKNIQYFGAGTRLSVL.

The chain's CDR3 is CASSPQGQNTEAFF. The CDR3 nucleotides read TGTGCCAGCTCACCGCAGGGACAGAACACTGAAGCTTTCTTT. J is TRBJ1-1 and V is TRBV18, with D maybe TRBD1 (6 bases). In germline, CDR1 is KGHSH, CDR2 LQKENI. CDR3 length: 14 residues. V was trimmed by 3 bases and J by 1 base, leaving 9 bases between them.

This chain connects TRBV9 to TRBJ1-2, with a possible D match to TRBD1 (5 bases). The germline CDR1 and CDR2 sequences are SGDLS and YYNGEE. The CDR3 length is 14 residues. V was cut by 2 bases and J by 5 bases, with 13 bases left in between. CDR3 sequence: CASSVPGTVYGYTF. For the CDR3, the DNA is TGTGCCAGCAGCGTGCCCGGGACGGTTTATGGCTACACCTTC.

V and J are TRBV19 and TRBJ2-1, with D perhaps TRBD1 (6 bases). The length of the CDR3 is 16 residues. From germline, CDR1 is LNHDA and CDR2 SQIVND (reference sequence). V lost 8 bases and J 0 bases, leaving 17 bases between the germline ends. In DNA form, the CDR3 reads TGTGCCAGTGTCTTATCGGGACAAAGCTCCTACAATGAGCAGTTCTTC. This gives the protein CASVLSGQSSYNEQFF.

The rearrangement links TRBV10-1 to TRBJ2-5; TRBD2 agrees at 9 bases. After removal of 3 bases from V and 2 bases from J, the junction contained 4 bases not matched to a gene. Per the germline V gene, CDR1 is WNHNN and CDR2 is SYGVQD (reference sequence). The CDR3 extends over 15 amino acids. The DNA of the CDR3 is TGCGCCAGCAGTGACCTAGCGGGACAGCAAGAGACCCAGTACTTC. Protein: CASSDLAGQQETQYF.

The chain uses TRBV4-3 and TRBJ2-2; 7 nucleotides agree with TRBD2. Germline loops: CDR1 LGHNA, CDR2 YSLEER. With 0 bases clipped from V and 0 bases from J, the junction kept 1 base outside the gene matches. The CDR3 extends over 16 amino acids. The CDR3 loop is CASSQDGTTNTGELFF. The CDR3 DNA sequence: TGCGCCAGCAGCCAAGATGGGACTACGAACACCGGGGAGCTGTTTTTT.

The chain has TRBV6-1 and TRBJ1-2; D possibly corresponds to TRBD1 (5 bases). This CDR3 region has 12 residues. The V gene's germline CDR1 is MNHNS and CDR2 SASEGT. Trimming stripped 6 bases from V and 8 bases from J, with 13 bases between. The CDR3 sequence: CASSHPGQGYTF. In DNA, the CDR3 is TGTGCCAGCAGCCACCCTGGACAAGGCTACACCTTC.

The chain uses TRBV28 and TRBJ2-7, with no clear D. The CDR3 spans 12 residues. Germline CDR1 and CDR2: MDHEN and SYDVKM. V was cut by 5 bases and J by 7 bases, with 12 bases left in between. The CDR3 DNA sequence: TGTGCCAGCAGTCTTTCCGTCGGGGAGCAGTACTTC. As protein: CASSLSVGEQYF.

The V gene is TRBV29-1, the J gene TRBJ2-5; TRBD2 agrees at 9 bases. V shed 6 bases and J 3 bases; nucleotides not matched to a gene: 8. Germline values: CDR1 SQVTM, CDR2 ANQGSEA. CDR3 size: 14 residues. The CDR3 here is CSVALTSGEETQYF. As DNA, the CDR3 is TGCAGCGTCGCCCTGACTAGCGGAGAAGAGACCCAGTACTTC.

This clone was counted a single time. The chain combines TRBV19 with TRBJ2-4; TRBD2 is a possible D gene (5 bases). V shed 10 bases and J shed 8 bases, with 15 bases lying between them. Germline V gene sequence: CDR1 LNHDA, CDR2 SQIVND (reference sequence). This CDR3 region has 12 residues. The CDR3 region is CATSQVSDIQYF. The CDR3 nucleotides read TGTGCCACCAGCCAGGTTAGCGACATTCAGTACTTC.

V is TRBV4-1 and J is TRBJ2-7; 9 bases map to TRBD2. Trimming cost V 2 bases and J 0 bases; bases outside gene matches: 2. The germline V gene has CDR1 MGHRA and CDR2 YSYEKL. CDR3 length: 15 residues. The DNA for the CDR3 is TGCGCCAGCAGCCAACCTAGCGGGGCCTCCTACGAGCAGTACTTC. This translates into CASSQPSGASYEQYF.

This clone was recorded once. This chain connects TRBV18 to TRBJ1-5; no clear D. Trimming took 2 bases from V and 1 from J, leaving 6 bases between them. There are 14 residues in the CDR3. Germline V gene data show CDR1 as KGHSH and CDR2 as LQKENI. Written as DNA, the CDR3 is TGTGCCAGCTCACCAGGGGTAAGCAATCAGCCCCAGCATTTT. This sequence encodes CASSPGVSNQPQHF.

The chain links TRBV5-6 to TRBJ2-3, with TRBD2 identical over 14 bases. V lost 0 bases to trimming and J lost 8 bases; unmatched junction nucleotides: 8. The germline V gene encodes CDR1 SGHDT and CDR2 YYEEEE. This CDR3 spans 17 amino acids. The CDR3 spells CASSLERTSGRKATQYF. CDR3 in DNA: TGTGCCAGCAGCTTGGAGAGGACTAGCGGGAGGAAGGCTACGCAGTATTTT.

The rearrangement links TRBV18 to TRBJ2-2; TRBD2 matches at 13 bases. Germline assignment: CDR1 KGHSH and CDR2 LQKENI. The trim removed 1 base at V and 2 bases at J, leaving 7 bases unmatched. The CDR3 consists of 19 residues. The CDR3, as DNA: TGTGCCAGCTCACCACAACGCAGACTAGCGGGAGGCAACACCGGGGAGCTGTTTTTT. This encodes CASSPQRRLAGGNTGELFF. Looking up the rest from reference TRBV18 and TRBJ2-2 gives the full variable domain: NAGVMQNPRHLVRRRGQEARLRCSPMKGHSHVYWYRQLPEEGLKFMVYLQKENIIDESGMPKERFSAEFPKEGPSILRIQQVVRGDSAAYFCASSPQRRLAGGNTGELFFGEGSRLTVL.

The chain is built from TRBV6-1 and TRBJ2-2, with D maybe TRBD2 (6 bases). Germline CDR1 is MNHNS and CDR2 is SASEGT. The CDR3 is 13 residues long. Deletions cut 6 bases from V and 2 bases from J, with 7 bases between. The CDR3: CASREGNTGELFF. The CDR3 nucleotides are TGTGCCAGCAGGGAGGGAAACACCGGGGAGCTGTTTTTT.

This chain joins TRBV5-8 and TRBJ1-5; a weak D match, TRBD1 (6 bases). The CDR3 runs 17 residues. V shed 2 bases and J shed 4 bases, with 19 bases lying between them. Germline V gene lookup returns CDR1 SGHTS and CDR2 YDEGEE. The CDR3 bases are TGTGCCAGCAGCTTCTCTTGGACGGGGGCGCGGAATCAGCCCCAGCATTTT. Encoded protein: CASSFSWTGARNQPQHF.

V gene TRBV9 combines with J gene TRBJ1-6, with 7 nucleotides matching TRBD1. The ends lost 1 base at V and 6 bases at J; junction bases unmatched: 4. The CDR3 is made up of 15 amino acids. CDR1 and CDR2 from the germline V gene are SGDLS and YYNGEE. The CDR3 coding sequence is TGTGCCAGCAGCGTATCACGGGACAGTAATTCACCCCTCCACTTT. This encodes CASSVSRDSNSPLHF.

This clone has only a few counts. The gene calls are TRBV7-8 and TRBJ1-2, with unresolved D. The germline V gene encodes CDR1 SGHVS and CDR2 FQNEAQ. This CDR3 is built from 11 residues. V was trimmed by 7 bases and J by 8 bases, leaving 11 bases between them. For the CDR3, the DNA is TGTGCCAGCACCTCACCCGGCGGCTACACCTTC. This gives the protein CASTSPGGYTF.

Only one count was recorded for this clone. The CDR3 DNA reads TGTGCCAGCGCCGCTAGGGACAGTCGGAGCGGGGAGCTGTTTTTT. This codes for CASAARDSRSGELFF. This sequence joins TRBV2 and TRBJ2-2; 7 bases align to TRBD1. CDR1 and CDR2 (germline): SNHLY, FYNNEI. V trimming: 8 bases; J trimming: 7 bases; junction bases outside the gene matches: 13. The CDR3 consists of 15 residues.

The rearrangement joins TRBV19 to TRBJ2-5, with 10 bases identical to TRBD2. Germline V gives CDR1 LNHDA, CDR2 SQIVND (reference sequence). Germline trimming cut 4 bases from V and 5 bases from J; bases unmatched to any gene: 10. CDR3 length equals 16 residues. The CDR3 DNA reads TGTGCCAGTAGTAGGCTCTCTAGCGGGAGTTTCGAGACCCAGTACTTC. It translates to CASSRLSSGSFETQYF.

In this sample, this clone turned up a few times. The chain is built from TRBV7-9 and TRBJ1-2, with D perhaps matching TRBD1 (5 bases). The V gene lost 8 bases and the J gene lost 2 bases, with 21 bases spanning the gap. Germline V gives CDR1 SEHNR, CDR2 FQNEAQ (reference sequence). The CDR3 totals 16 residues. CDR3 loop: CASHGGRDPSNYGYTF. CDR3 DNA: TGTGCCAGCCACGGTGGTAGGGACCCCTCAAACTATGGCTACACCTTC.

This chain uses TRBV7-9 with TRBJ2-7, with TRBD1 as a possible D gene (6 bases). Trimming removed 8 bases from V and 3 bases from J, with 14 bases in between. Germline V CDR1 and CDR2: SEHNR, FQNEAQ (reference sequence). This CDR3 is 13 amino acids long. The CDR3, as DNA: TGTGCCAGCTCTCCGGGACACTTCTACGAGCAGTACTTC. The encoded protein is CASSPGHFYEQYF.

The chain couples TRBV7-8 to TRBJ2-2, with TRBD1 matching over 8 bases. Germline V gene sequence: CDR1 SGHVS, CDR2 FQNEAQ. With V trimmed by 1 base and J by 4 bases, 11 bases remained unmatched. The CDR3 has 18 residues. CDR3 sequence: CASSLVSGGPQGTGELFF. The CDR3 region has the DNA TGTGCCAGCAGCTTAGTGTCAGGGGGCCCCCAGGGCACCGGGGAGCTGTTTTTT.

This clone has just a few counts. The V and J genes are TRBV19 and TRBJ2-1, with 9 bases aligning to TRBD1. The V and J ends lost 7 bases and 9 bases, in that order; junction bases with no gene match: 10. Per germline, CDR1 LNHDA and CDR2 SQIVND (reference sequence). The CDR3 loop spans 14 amino acids. The chain's CDR3 is CASTAGTGKTEQFF. The CDR3 bases are TGTGCCAGTACTGCCGGGACAGGGAAGACTGAGCAGTTCTTC.

This chain connects TRBV6-1 to TRBJ2-1, with no clear D. Trimming took off 6 bases at V and 4 bases at J, with 13 bases between the two ends. This CDR3 is 14 amino acids long. Per germline, CDR1 MNHNS and CDR2 SASEGT. The CDR3 bases are TGTGCCAGCAGCAGCTTAGTAGATTACAATGAGCAGTTCTTC. As protein: CASSSLVDYNEQFF.

This chain joins TRBV19 and TRBJ2-2; D possibly corresponds to TRBD1 (6 bases). Germline lookup yields CDR1 LNHDA and CDR2 SQIVND (reference sequence). The CDR3 covers 15 residues. Between the trimmed V and J ends, which lost 7 bases and 5 bases, there was a span of 17 bases. The CDR3 DNA reads as TGTGCCAGTACCTCCTCAGGGGATCGGACCGGGGAGCTGTTTTTT. It translates to CASTSSGDRTGELFF.